A selection of T cell receptor beta chains follows, all from one sample in a study of blood T cell repertoires in COVID-19. Measured with immunoSEQ multiplex PCR; TCRdb has only the in-frame clones, and not every one. The table includes 150,000 to 180,000 clones, roughly 81% detected once. Sample: peripheral blood. The source of these receptors is an older woman with COVID-19, enrolled during active disease. CDR3s include the opening cysteine and the closing phenylalanine or tryptophan. A D gene is named only where the DNA matches it firmly. Size tells how often a clone was seen (once, few, many) or the class of an expanded clone, and some rows leave it out.

CDR3nt: TGTGCCAGCAGCGTAGTCGGGTTTGGAACCGCTGAAGCTTTCTTT; CDR3aa: CASSVVGFGTAEAFF; d_gene: NA; j_gene: TRBJ1-1; v_gene: TRBV9; abundance: NA
CDR3nt: TGTGCCAGCAGCCCCCGGGGGGCGGGGGGAAACACCGGGGAGCTGTTTTTT; CDR3aa: CASSPRGAGGNTGELFF; d_gene: TRBD2; j_gene: TRBJ2-2; v_gene: TRBV3-1/TRBV3-2; abundance: NA
CDR3nt: TGTGCCAGCAGAACAGAGAGCTCCTATAATTCACCCCTCCACTTT; CDR3aa: CASRTESSYNSPLHF; d_gene: NA; j_gene: TRBJ1-6; v_gene: TRBV6-4; abundance: NA
CDR3nt: TGTGCCAGCAGCGTTTCCGCAGTCATATCTTCTGGGGCCAACGTCCTGACTTTC; CDR3aa: CASSVSAVISSGANVLTF; d_gene: NA; j_gene: TRBJ2-6; v_gene: TRBV9; abundance: NA
CDR3nt: TGTGCCAGCAGTTACGGGGGGTTAGATAGCAATCAGCCCCAGCATTTT; CDR3aa: CASSYGGLDSNQPQHF; d_gene: NA; j_gene: TRBJ1-5; v_gene: TRBV6-6; abundance: NA
CDR3nt: TGTGCCAGCAGTGACTCTAGCGGGGGGGTTGAGCAGTTCTTC; CDR3aa: CASSDSSGGVEQFF; d_gene: TRBD2; j_gene: TRBJ2-1; v_gene: TRBV6-4; abundance: NA
CDR3nt: TGTGCCAGCAGTTACCCCACAGGGGGTAACTATGGCTACACCTTC; CDR3aa: CASSYPTGGNYGYTF; d_gene: TRBD1; j_gene: TRBJ1-2; v_gene: TRBV6-6; abundance: NA
CDR3nt: TGTGCCAGCAGTGGGTTAGGGGGTAGCAATCAGCCCCAGCATTTT; CDR3aa: CASSGLGGSNQPQHF; d_gene: NA; j_gene: TRBJ1-5; v_gene: TRBV2; abundance: NA
CDR3nt: TGCGCCAGCAGCGCGGGGCCGGCAGATACGCAGTATTTT; CDR3aa: CASSAGPADTQYF; d_gene: NA; j_gene: TRBJ2-3; v_gene: TRBV5-1; abundance: NA
CDR3nt: TGTGCCATCACCTCGACTGACTTCACTGAAGCTTTCTTT; CDR3aa: CAITSTDFTEAFF; d_gene: NA; j_gene: TRBJ1-1; v_gene: TRBV10-3; abundance: NA
CDR3nt: TGTGCCAGTAGCGGACAGGGTTATGGCTACACCTTC; CDR3aa: CASSGQGYGYTF; d_gene: TRBD1; j_gene: TRBJ1-2; v_gene: TRBV19; abundance: NA
CDR3nt: TGTGCCAGCAGCCCCCCGGGACACGGGAACACTGAAGCTTTCTTT; CDR3aa: CASSPPGHGNTEAFF; d_gene: NA; j_gene: TRBJ1-1; v_gene: TRBV3-1/TRBV3-2; abundance: NA
CDR3nt: TGTGCCAGCTCCCGGATTCATGGGGCCACAGATACGCAGTATTTT; CDR3aa: CASSRIHGATDTQYF; d_gene: NA; j_gene: TRBJ2-3; v_gene: TRBV7-2; abundance: NA
CDR3nt: TGTGCCAGTAGTAAACCCCGGACAGGGGACCCGCTTGAAAAACTGTTTTTT; CDR3aa: CASSKPRTGDPLEKLFF; d_gene: TRBD1; j_gene: TRBJ1-4; v_gene: TRBV19; abundance: NA
CDR3nt: TGTGCCAGCAGTGGCTCCGGGACAGGGGAGCGTTATAGCAATCAGCCCCAGCATTTT; CDR3aa: CASSGSGTGERYSNQPQHF; d_gene: TRBD1; j_gene: TRBJ1-5; v_gene: TRBV6-1; abundance: NA
CDR3nt: TGTGCCACCAGTGATTTAGGAGACGGCACAGATACGCAGTATTTT; CDR3aa: CATSDLGDGTDTQYF; d_gene: NA; j_gene: TRBJ2-3; v_gene: TRBV24-1; abundance: NA
CDR3nt: TGTGCCAGCAGCCCTTCTCGGGACAGGGTAGACACTGAAGCCTTCTTT; CDR3aa: CASSPSRDRVDTEAFF; d_gene: TRBD1; j_gene: TRBJ1-1; v_gene: TRBV6-4; abundance: NA
CDR3nt: TGTGCCAGCACCTCCCCCGGGACAGGGCCCAAAAACATTCAGTACTTC; CDR3aa: CASTSPGTGPKNIQYF; d_gene: TRBD1; j_gene: TRBJ2-4; v_gene: TRBV6-6; abundance: NA
CDR3nt: TGTGCCAGCAGTTACTCGGGGGGGGGAGCTGGAAACACCATATATTTT; CDR3aa: CASSYSGGGAGNTIYF; d_gene: NA; j_gene: TRBJ1-3; v_gene: TRBV6-5; abundance: NA
CDR3nt: TGTGCCAGCAGCTTAGGCGGGTTTGACACCATATATTTT; CDR3aa: CASSLGGFDTIYF; d_gene: NA; j_gene: TRBJ1-3; v_gene: TRBV7-6; abundance: NA
CDR3nt: TGTGCCAGCAGTGGACAGGCTCGTGGCTACACCTTC; CDR3aa: CASSGQARGYTF; d_gene: NA; j_gene: TRBJ1-2; v_gene: TRBV2; abundance: NA
CDR3nt: TGTGCCAGCAGTTACGACAGCGGCCGGGGGACTGAAGCTTTCTTT; CDR3aa: CASSYDSGRGTEAFF; d_gene: NA; j_gene: TRBJ1-1; v_gene: TRBV6-5; abundance: NA
CDR3nt: TGTGCCAGCAGTGAAGCTCGCGGGGGCTATGGCTACACCTTC; CDR3aa: CASSEARGGYGYTF; d_gene: NA; j_gene: TRBJ1-2; v_gene: TRBV6-1; abundance: NA
CDR3nt: TGTGCCAGCAGCCAAGTAGTAACCACCGGGGAGCTGTTTTTT; CDR3aa: CASSQVVTTGELFF; d_gene: NA; j_gene: TRBJ2-2; v_gene: TRBV3-1/TRBV3-2; abundance: NA
CDR3nt: TGTGCCAGCAGCTTAGGGGAGCACCGCTCTAACTATGGCTACACCTTC; CDR3aa: CASSLGEHRSNYGYTF; d_gene: NA; j_gene: TRBJ1-2; v_gene: TRBV7-9; abundance: NA
CDR3nt: TGTGCCAGCAGTGAAGATCCAACTTTCATTAGCAATCAGCCCCAGCATTTT; CDR3aa: CASSEDPTFISNQPQHF; d_gene: NA; j_gene: TRBJ1-5; v_gene: TRBV6-1; abundance: few
CDR3nt: TGTGCCAGCAGCCAAGTGAGGACAGAGGGGACCATATATTTT; CDR3aa: CASSQVRTEGTIYF; d_gene: NA; j_gene: TRBJ1-3; v_gene: TRBV3-1/TRBV3-2; abundance: NA
CDR3nt: TGTGCCAGCAGCTTGGAACAGTATGGCAGTTCACCCCTCCACTTT; CDR3aa: CASSLEQYGSSPLHF; d_gene: NA; j_gene: TRBJ1-6; v_gene: TRBV5-8; abundance: NA
CDR3nt: TGTGCCAGCAGGGGAGGACTAGCTGGAAGCACAGATACGCAGTATTTT; CDR3aa: CASRGGLAGSTDTQYF; d_gene: TRBD2; j_gene: TRBJ2-3; v_gene: TRBV2; abundance: once
CDR3nt: TGTGCCAGCAGCTTAGCCGAGACTAGAGGAGAGACCCAGTACTTC; CDR3aa: CASSLAETRGETQYF; d_gene: NA; j_gene: TRBJ2-5; v_gene: TRBV7-9; abundance: NA
CDR3nt: TGTGCCAGCAGTTCCCGACAGGGACCCTATAATTCACCCCTCCACTTT; CDR3aa: CASSSRQGPYNSPLHF; d_gene: TRBD1; j_gene: TRBJ1-6; v_gene: TRBV6-6; abundance: NA
CDR3nt: TGCGCCAGCAGCGGTAAGACAGGGAACACTGAAGCTTTCTTT; CDR3aa: CASSGKTGNTEAFF; d_gene: NA; j_gene: TRBJ1-1; v_gene: TRBV5-1; abundance: NA
CDR3nt: TGTGCCAGCAGCAGGACTAGCGGCTACGAGCAGTACTTC; CDR3aa: CASSRTSGYEQYF; d_gene: TRBD2; j_gene: TRBJ2-7; v_gene: TRBV11-2; abundance: NA
CDR3nt: TGTGCCAGCAGTGAAGGACTCTTGAACACTGAAGCTTTCTTT; CDR3aa: CASSEGLLNTEAFF; d_gene: NA; j_gene: TRBJ1-1; v_gene: TRBV2; abundance: NA
CDR3nt: TGTGCCAGCAGCTGGGAGGACAGCACAGATACGCAGTATTTT; CDR3aa: CASSWEDSTDTQYF; d_gene: NA; j_gene: TRBJ2-3; v_gene: TRBV7-6; abundance: NA
CDR3nt: TGTGCCAGCAGCTTGGAATGGGGACAGGGGCAGGGCACTGAAGCTTTCTTT; CDR3aa: CASSLEWGQGQGTEAFF; d_gene: TRBD1; j_gene: TRBJ1-1; v_gene: TRBV5-8; abundance: NA
CDR3nt: TGTGCCAGCAGCCAAGTGAGGGCCCCCAATCAGCCCCAGCATTTT; CDR3aa: CASSQVRAPNQPQHF; d_gene: NA; j_gene: TRBJ1-5; v_gene: TRBV4-2; abundance: NA
CDR3nt: TGTGCCAGCAGTGAAGGGTCGGGTTCCACCGGGGAGCTGTTTTTT; CDR3aa: CASSEGSGSTGELFF; d_gene: NA; j_gene: TRBJ2-2; v_gene: TRBV6-1; abundance: NA
CDR3nt: TGTGCCAGCATCATAGGACAGGGGGCAAGTCAGCCCCAGCATTTT; CDR3aa: CASIIGQGASQPQHF; d_gene: TRBD1; j_gene: TRBJ1-5; v_gene: TRBV6-5; abundance: NA
CDR3nt: TGTGCCAGCAGTTTCGACAGGCGAGAAGCTTTCTTT; CDR3aa: CASSFDRREAFF; d_gene: NA; j_gene: TRBJ1-1; v_gene: TRBV6-5; abundance: NA
CDR3nt: TGTGCCAGCAGCCAAGGGTTAAGGACAGGAGGCACCGGGGAGCTGTTTTTT; CDR3aa: CASSQGLRTGGTGELFF; d_gene: TRBD1; j_gene: TRBJ2-2; v_gene: TRBV14; abundance: once
CDR3nt: TGTGCCAGCTCACCGGGCATCAATGAGCAGTTCTTC; CDR3aa: CASSPGINEQFF; d_gene: NA; j_gene: TRBJ2-1; v_gene: TRBV18; abundance: NA
CDR3nt: TGCAGCGTTGAAGGTGATAGGACAGGGAGAAGTGCGGCGGCCTACGAGCAGTACTTC; CDR3aa: CSVEGDRTGRSAAAYEQYF; d_gene: TRBD1; j_gene: TRBJ2-7; v_gene: TRBV29-1; abundance: NA
CDR3nt: TGTGCCAGCATCCCGTCTCCGGGACACCCGTACTATGGCTACACCTTC; CDR3aa: CASIPSPGHPYYGYTF; d_gene: NA; j_gene: TRBJ1-2; v_gene: TRBV5-5; abundance: NA
CDR3nt: TGCGCCAGCAGCCCATTACTCGACAGGGGTGAAGCTTTCTTT; CDR3aa: CASSPLLDRGEAFF; d_gene: TRBD1; j_gene: TRBJ1-1; v_gene: TRBV5-1; abundance: once
CDR3nt: TGTGCCAGCTCACCTCTTATACTAGCGGGGGGGCCGTACAATGAGCAGTTCTTC; CDR3aa: CASSPLILAGGPYNEQFF; d_gene: TRBD2; j_gene: TRBJ2-1; v_gene: TRBV18; abundance: NA
CDR3nt: TGTGCCATCAGTGAGTCGATACAGGGGGCGAATGGCTACACCTTC; CDR3aa: CAISESIQGANGYTF; d_gene: TRBD1; j_gene: TRBJ1-2; v_gene: TRBV10-3; abundance: once
CDR3nt: TGTGCCAGCACTTGGTCAGGACAGGGGACTGCACCCCTCCACTTT; CDR3aa: CASTWSGQGTAPLHF; d_gene: TRBD1; j_gene: TRBJ1-6; v_gene: TRBV6-5; abundance: NA
CDR3nt: TGTGCCAGTAGACGGGGGGCGGGAGAGTACGAGCAGTACTTC; CDR3aa: CASRRGAGEYEQYF; d_gene: NA; j_gene: TRBJ2-7; v_gene: TRBV19; abundance: NA
CDR3nt: TGTGCCAGCAGTGAACTGGATACAGGGAACACTGAAGCTTTCTTT; CDR3aa: CASSELDTGNTEAFF; d_gene: NA; j_gene: TRBJ1-1; v_gene: TRBV2; abundance: NA
CDR3nt: TGCAGTGCTAGTTTAGCGGGTCTCCAAGAGACCCAGTACTTC; CDR3aa: CSASLAGLQETQYF; d_gene: TRBD2; j_gene: TRBJ2-5; v_gene: TRBV20-1; abundance: once
CDR3nt: TGTGCCAGCAGTGAGCGCTTTCAGCCCCAGCATTTT; CDR3aa: CASSERFQPQHF; d_gene: NA; j_gene: TRBJ1-5; v_gene: TRBV2; abundance: once
CDR3nt: TGTGCCACCAGTGGAGGGGGGACAGGGAAGGAGACCCAGTACTTC; CDR3aa: CATSGGGTGKETQYF; d_gene: TRBD1; j_gene: TRBJ2-5; v_gene: TRBV24-1; abundance: once
CDR3nt: TGTGCCAGCAGCCAGGTGGGGCTAAATTCACCCCTCCACTTT; CDR3aa: CASSQVGLNSPLHF; d_gene: NA; j_gene: TRBJ1-6; v_gene: TRBV14; abundance: NA